This TCR beta chain is from a study of CXCR3-negative and CXCR3-positive naive CD8 T cells. The study sorted every CD8+ T cell subset in triplicate at 250,000 to 300,000 cells each. The CD45RO-CCR7+CD27+CD95- phenotype denoted naive CD8+ T cells. CDR1 is MDHEN, CDR2 SYDVKM, per germline. The CDR3 is made up of 11 amino acids. All TRB cDNA libraries came from 5' RACE performed with UMI labels. TCRdb reprocessed the 5' RACE reads, keeping one entry per CDR3 protein, no DNA. The table lists around 130,000 distinct CDR3 sequences, with about 0.61% in the top ten. Study conclusions and caveats: TRB CDR3 properties indicated TCR strength, while surface CD5 was similar across naive subsets. More hydrophobic TRB CDR3s occurred in CXCR3-positive than in CXCR3-negative naive cells. Whereas both naive subsets had comparably high diversity, memory CD8+ cells had much lower diversity.

A remark on this clonotype: Its antigen is currently unknown.

This chain uses TRBV28 with TRBJ2-1; TCRdb selects TRBD2, and the lack of DNA leaves this call unchecked. This clonotype was obtained from a human donor in good health. Some clones in this sample may be carry-over from other donors' samples. The sequenced material came from naive CXCR3+ CD8+ T cells from blood. As to subset: CD45RO-CCR7+CD27+CD95- naive CD8+ T cells expressing CXCR3 (TNR3+). Here the CDR3 reads CASSLGAEQFF. The full variable domain, rest sourced from reference TRBV28 and TRBJ2-1, is DVKVTQSSRYLVKRTGEKVFLECVQDMDHENMFWYRQDPGLGLRLIYFSYDVKMKEKGDIPEGYSVSREKKERFSLILESASTNQTSMYLCASSLGAEQFFGPGTRLTVL.